A single sample gave rise to the 21 T cell receptor beta chains below, sequenced in a study of Ad26.COV2.S vaccination and SARS-CoV-2 variants. Clones were sequenced by immunoSEQ multiplex PCR, and TCRdb holds only the in-frame ones, with some missing. Found here are around 400,000 clones, 89% of them singletons; the top ten hold approximately 1.9%. Treatment specified: about 20 received Ad26.COV2.S at low or high dose, single or two shots; 5 received placebo; per-sample allocation not given. Collection of the samples took place on day 63 after the first injection of vaccine or placebo. The material sequenced was peripheral blood, taken in a trial of Ad26.COV2.S vaccine versus placebo. The receptors originated from a person between 18 and 59 years old who received the Ad26.COV2.S COVID-19 vaccine or a placebo.

V gene TRBV28 combines with J gene TRBJ1-2, with 7 positions matching TRBD1. CDR3 length: 14 amino acids. Germline loops: CDR1 MDHEN, CDR2 SYDVKM. With V trimmed by 6 bases and J by 6 bases, 10 bases remained unmatched. The CDR3 DNA reads TGTGCCAGCAGCTTCCCTACAGGGGAACATGGCTACACCTTC. Protein sequence: CASSFPTGEHGYTF.

V is TRBV19 and J is TRBJ1-6; perhaps TRBD1 as D (6 bases). The ends were cut back, 7 bases at V and 1 base at J, with 11 bases in the middle. This CDR3 contains 15 residues. Germline-derived CDR1 and CDR2 are LNHDA and SQIVND (reference sequence). The CDR3 protein is CASTPQGSYNSPLHF. The DNA of the CDR3 is TGTGCCAGTACCCCACAGGGTTCCTATAATTCACCCCTCCACTTT.

The V and J genes are TRBV30 and TRBJ2-7; D is undetermined. This CDR3 is 12 amino acids long. Germline V CDR1 and CDR2: GTSNPN, SVGIG (reference sequence). With 1 base removed from V and 13 bases from J, the gap between germline ends came to 17 bases. CDR3 residues: CAWSALGRAEYF. The CDR3 nucleotides are TGTGCCTGGAGTGCCCTCGGCAGAGCCGAATACTTC.

The table lists this clone with a count of one. This chain uses TRBV6-5 with TRBJ1-3, with D perhaps matching TRBD1 (6 bases). The CDR3 extends over 15 amino acids. Trimming cost V 6 bases and J 4 bases, with 16 bases left between them. Per germline, CDR1 MNHEY and CDR2 SVGAGI. The CDR3 region has the DNA TGTGCCAGCAGCCATCGAAGGGGGGGAGGAAACACCATATATTTT. This translates into CASSHRRGGGNTIYF.

The V and J genes are TRBV6-5 and TRBJ2-7; 8 bases are a match to TRBD2. Losses at the gene ends were 4 bases for V and 4 bases for J; bases not matched to a gene: 12. Germline-derived CDR1 and CDR2 are MNHEY and SVGAGI. The CDR3 totals 16 residues. As DNA, the CDR3 is TGTGCCAGCAGTTCCTTTCTAAGCGGGAGAGGGTACGAGCAGTACTTC. It specifies CASSSFLSGRGYEQYF.

The chain links TRBV7-3 to TRBJ2-1; no reliable D call. Trimming left V 2 bases short and J 6 bases short, with 5 bases between. Germline CDR1 reads SGHTA; CDR2 reads FQGTGA. CDR3 length: 12 residues. The CDR3 loop is CASSLDSNEQFF. The DNA of the CDR3 is TGTGCCAGCAGCTTAGATAGCAATGAGCAGTTCTTC.

Of note for this clone: The germline gene is not matched at one end of the junction; a read error may be the cause. This chain links TRBV2 with TRBJ1-2, with 7 bases lining up with TRBD1. In germline, CDR1 is SNHLY, CDR2 FYNNEI. The CDR3 is 13 amino acids. The CDR3 DNA reads TGTGCCAGCAGTGAGGGCGGACAGGACTTACCCATCTTC. It specifies CASSEGGQDLPIF. The full variable domain, in which reference TRBV2 and TRBJ1-2 provide the parts outside the CDR3, is EPEVTQTPSHQVTQMGQEVILRCVPISNHLYFYWYRQILGQKVEFLVSFYNNEISEKSEIFDDQFSVERPDGSNFTLKIRSTKLEDSAMYFCASSEGGQDLPIFGSGTRLTVV.

CDR3 sequence reads: CASSQDPLAGGITGELFF. In nucleotides, the CDR3 is TGTGCCAGCAGCCAAGATCCACTAGCGGGAGGGATTACCGGGGAGCTGTTTTTT. J is TRBJ2-2 and V is TRBV4-2; 13 positions agree with TRBD2. The V gene's germline CDR1 is LGHNA and CDR2 YNFKEQ. There are 18 residues in the CDR3. The ends lost 0 bases at V and 5 bases at J; junction bases unmatched: 6.

This sequence joins TRBV4-1 and TRBJ2-2, with a possible D match to TRBD2 (5 bases). Germline-derived CDR1 and CDR2 are MGHRA and YSYEKL. This CDR3 contains 13 residues. V was pared by 1 base and J by 6 bases, with 6 bases between. The chain's CDR3 is CASSQGGSGELFF. The CDR3 coding sequence is TGCGCCAGCAGCCAAGGAGGGTCCGGGGAGCTGTTTTTT.

The genes are TRBV6-2 or TRBV6-3 and TRBJ2-2; 10 nucleotides line up with TRBD2. Germline V CDR1 and CDR2: MNHEY, SVGEGT. CDR3 length equals 17 residues. V gave up 2 bases and J gave up 0 bases; unmatched junction bases: 3. Here the CDR3 reads CASSYRGLAANTGELFF. In DNA, the CDR3 is TGTGCCAGCAGTTACCGCGGACTAGCGGCGAACACCGGGGAGCTGTTTTTT.

V gene TRBV24-1 combines with J gene TRBJ2-7; perhaps TRBD1 as D (5 bases). Germline values: CDR1 KGHDR, CDR2 SFDVKD. V shed 4 bases and J shed 2 bases, with 11 bases lying between them. The CDR3 consists of 14 residues. Written as DNA, the CDR3 is TGTGCCACCAGTGACCATGACAGTCCCTACGAGCAGTACTTC. Translated, it gives CATSDHDSPYEQYF.

This chain uses TRBV14 with TRBJ2-3, with 9 bases aligning to TRBD2. V lost 0 bases and J lost 1; bases outside the gene matches: 8. The CDR3 is 18 amino acids. CDR1 and CDR2 (germline): SGHDN, FVKESK. This chain's CDR3 is CASSQDVWASGGTDTQYF. The CDR3 DNA reads as TGTGCCAGCAGCCAAGACGTTTGGGCTAGCGGGGGCACAGATACGCAGTATTTT.

This sequence joins TRBV6-2 or TRBV6-3 and TRBJ1-5; no reliable D call. V was clipped by 6 bases and J by 3 bases, with 12 bases between them. Per the germline V gene, CDR1 is MNHEY and CDR2 is SVGEGT. The CDR3 has 14 residues. The CDR3: CASSDAQFNQPQHF. CDR3 bases: TGTGCCAGCAGCGATGCCCAATTCAATCAGCCCCAGCATTTT.

This CDR3 is CASSQEIEAFF. DNA of the CDR3: TGTGCCAGCAGTCAGGAGATCGAAGCTTTCTTT. J is TRBJ1-1 and V is TRBV28, with unresolved D. The CDR3 has 11 amino acids. Per germline, CDR1 MDHEN and CDR2 SYDVKM. Trimming cost V 5 bases and J 8 bases, with 9 bases left between them.

This clone was picked up one time. This rearrangement joins TRBV5-1 to TRBJ2-7; D uncertain. Per germline, CDR1 SGHRS and CDR2 YFSETQ. CDR3 length equals 15 residues. Trimming took off 4 bases at V and 2 bases at J, with 16 bases between the two ends. This CDR3 reads CASSPGREAPYEQYF. In DNA form, the CDR3 reads TGCGCCAGCAGCCCAGGACGCGAGGCTCCCTACGAGCAGTACTTC.

The chain has TRBV7-2 and TRBJ2-1; TRBD1 agrees at 9 bases. The J segment lost 6 bases and the V segment lost 2 bases, leaving 11 bases of the junction unmatched. There are 17 residues in the CDR3. Germline CDR1 and CDR2: SGHTA and FQGNSA. This chain's CDR3 is CASSLKRWDRDRNEQFF. The CDR3 coding sequence is TGTGCCAGCAGCTTAAAACGTTGGGACAGGGATCGCAATGAGCAGTTCTTC.

The rearrangement uses TRBV11-1 and TRBJ2-1; 8 bases are shared with TRBD2. Unmatched junction bases numbered 7, after V lost 4 bases and J lost 2 bases. This CDR3 spans 16 amino acids. CDR1 SGHAT and CDR2 FQDESV come from the germline V gene (reference sequence). The CDR3, as DNA: TGTGCCAGCAGCTCGGCTACTAGCGGCCCCTACAATGAGCAGTTCTTC. This gives the protein CASSSATSGPYNEQFF.

The V and J genes are TRBV5-1 and TRBJ2-5; possible D gene TRBD1, 6 bases. The CDR3 has 18 residues. Looked up from germline, CDR1 is SGHRS and CDR2 is YFSETQ. V was cut by 0 bases and J by 2 bases, with 20 bases left in between. The CDR3 bases are TGCGCCAGCAGCTTGGCCATCAGGGCAGGGGTCACTCAAGAGACCCAGTACTTC. The encoded protein is CASSLAIRAGVTQETQYF.

V gene TRBV3-1 (or the pseudogene TRBV3-2) combines with J gene TRBJ2-2; TRBD2 matches at 11 bases. Losses at the gene ends were 1 base for V and 6 bases for J; bases not matched to a gene: 7. Germline-derived CDR1 and CDR2 are LGHDT and YNNKEL (reference sequence). CDR3 length: 17 amino acids. The CDR3 is CASSQVSGLAGAGELFF. As DNA, the CDR3 is TGTGCCAGCAGCCAAGTATCTGGACTAGCGGGCGCCGGGGAGCTGTTTTTT.

This clone has ten or more counts. The genes are TRBV6-6 and TRBJ2-1; 10 bases agree with TRBD2. This CDR3 region has 17 residues. V was clipped by 5 bases and J by 0 bases; unmatched bases: 7. From germline, CDR1 is MNHNY and CDR2 SVGAGI (reference sequence). The CDR3 sequence is CASSPLAGVLSYNEQFF. CDR3 nucleotides: TGTGCCAGCAGTCCCCTAGCGGGAGTACTCTCCTACAATGAGCAGTTCTTC.

This sequence joins TRBV10-1 and TRBJ2-5, with D possibly TRBD1 on 5 matching bases. This CDR3 has 13 amino acids. V lost 2 bases and J 5 bases, leaving 9 bases between the germline ends. The germline gives CDR1 WNHNN, CDR2 SYGVQD (reference sequence). CDR3 region: CASSERGWETQYF. In DNA, the CDR3 is TGCGCCAGCAGTGAGAGGGGATGGGAGACCCAGTACTTC.